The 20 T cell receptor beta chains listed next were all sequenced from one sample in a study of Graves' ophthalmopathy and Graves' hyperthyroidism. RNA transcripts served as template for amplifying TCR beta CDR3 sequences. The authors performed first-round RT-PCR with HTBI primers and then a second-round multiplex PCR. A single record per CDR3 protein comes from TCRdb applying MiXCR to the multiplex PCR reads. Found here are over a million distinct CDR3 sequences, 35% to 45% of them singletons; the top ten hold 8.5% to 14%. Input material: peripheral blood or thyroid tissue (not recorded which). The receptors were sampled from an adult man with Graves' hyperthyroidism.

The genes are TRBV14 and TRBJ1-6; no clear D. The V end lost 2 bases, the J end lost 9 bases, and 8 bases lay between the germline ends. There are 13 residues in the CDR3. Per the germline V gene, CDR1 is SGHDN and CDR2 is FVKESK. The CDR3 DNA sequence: TGTGCCAGCAGCCAAATCGGTACTTCACCCCTCCACTTT. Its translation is CASSQIGTSPLHF.

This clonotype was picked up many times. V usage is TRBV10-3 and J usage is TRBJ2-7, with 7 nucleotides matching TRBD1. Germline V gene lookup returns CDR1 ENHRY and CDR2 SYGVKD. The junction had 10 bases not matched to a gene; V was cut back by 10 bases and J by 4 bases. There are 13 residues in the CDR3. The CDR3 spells CASAPGQTYEQYF. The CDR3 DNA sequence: TGTGCCAGTGCGCCGGGACAGACATACGAGCAGTACTTC.

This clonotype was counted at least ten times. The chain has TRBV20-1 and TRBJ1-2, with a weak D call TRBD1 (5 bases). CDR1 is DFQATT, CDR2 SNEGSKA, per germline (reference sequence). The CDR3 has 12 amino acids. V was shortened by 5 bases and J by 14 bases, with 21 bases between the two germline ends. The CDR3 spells CSAVPGRGGDTF. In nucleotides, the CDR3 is TGCAGTGCTGTGCCGGGACGCGGAGGCGATACCTTC.

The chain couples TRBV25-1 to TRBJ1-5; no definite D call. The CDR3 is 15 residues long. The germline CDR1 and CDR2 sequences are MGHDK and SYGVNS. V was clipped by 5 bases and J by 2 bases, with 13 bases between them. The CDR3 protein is CASSFEWAGNQPQHF. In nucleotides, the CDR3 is TGTGCCAGCAGTTTTGAGTGGGCCGGCAATCAGCCCCAGCATTTT.

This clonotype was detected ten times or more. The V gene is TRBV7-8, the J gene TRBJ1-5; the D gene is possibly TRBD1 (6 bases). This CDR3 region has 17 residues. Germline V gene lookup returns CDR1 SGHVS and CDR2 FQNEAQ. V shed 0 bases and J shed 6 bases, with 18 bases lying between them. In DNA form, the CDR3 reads TGTGCCAGCAGCTTAGCGATTCGGGGGCGAGGGGTTCAGCCCCAGCATTTT. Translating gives CASSLAIRGRGVQPQHF.

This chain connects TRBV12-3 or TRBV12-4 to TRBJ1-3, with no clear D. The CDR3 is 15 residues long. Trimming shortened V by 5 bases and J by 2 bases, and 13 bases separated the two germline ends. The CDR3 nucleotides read TGTGCCAGCAGTACTCCGGGGAACCCTGGAAACACCATATATTTT. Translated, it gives CASSTPGNPGNTIYF.

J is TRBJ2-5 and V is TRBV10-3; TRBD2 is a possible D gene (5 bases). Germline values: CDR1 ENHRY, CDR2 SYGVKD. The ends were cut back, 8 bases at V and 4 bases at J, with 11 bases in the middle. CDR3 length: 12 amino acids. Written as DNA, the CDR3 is TGTGCCATCTTGACGGAGGCAGAGACCCAGTACTTC. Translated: CAILTEAETQYF.

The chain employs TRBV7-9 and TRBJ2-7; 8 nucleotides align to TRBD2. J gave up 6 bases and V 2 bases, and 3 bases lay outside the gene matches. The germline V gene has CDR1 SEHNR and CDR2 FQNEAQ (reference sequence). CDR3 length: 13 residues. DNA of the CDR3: TGTGCCAGCAGCTTATGGGCGGGAGGCGAGCAGTACTTC. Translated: CASSLWAGGEQYF.

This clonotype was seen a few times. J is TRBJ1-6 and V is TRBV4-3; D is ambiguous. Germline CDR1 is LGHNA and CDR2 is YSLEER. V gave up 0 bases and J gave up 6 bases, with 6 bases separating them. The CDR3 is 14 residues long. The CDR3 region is CASSQDSINSPLHF. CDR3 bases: TGCGCCAGCAGCCAAGACAGCATTAATTCACCCCTCCACTTT.

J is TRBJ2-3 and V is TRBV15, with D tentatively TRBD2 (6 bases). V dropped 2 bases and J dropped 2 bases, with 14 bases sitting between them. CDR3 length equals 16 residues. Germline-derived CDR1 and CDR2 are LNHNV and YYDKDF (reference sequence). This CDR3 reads CATSRRTAGYTDTQYF. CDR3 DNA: TGTGCCACCAGCAGACGCACTGCGGGGTACACAGATACGCAGTATTTT.

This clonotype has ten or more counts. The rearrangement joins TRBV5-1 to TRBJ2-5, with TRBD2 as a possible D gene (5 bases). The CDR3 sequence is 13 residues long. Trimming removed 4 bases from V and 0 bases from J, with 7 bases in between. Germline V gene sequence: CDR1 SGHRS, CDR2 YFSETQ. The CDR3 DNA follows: TGCGCCAGCAGCCCGGGGAACCAAGAGACCCAGTACTTC. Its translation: CASSPGNQETQYF.

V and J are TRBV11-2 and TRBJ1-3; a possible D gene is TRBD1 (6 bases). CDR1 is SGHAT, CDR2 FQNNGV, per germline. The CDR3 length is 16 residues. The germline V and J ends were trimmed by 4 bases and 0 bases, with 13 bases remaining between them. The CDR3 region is CASSSVRGGSGNTIYF. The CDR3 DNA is TGTGCCAGCAGCTCAGTGAGGGGGGGCTCTGGAAACACCATATATTTT.

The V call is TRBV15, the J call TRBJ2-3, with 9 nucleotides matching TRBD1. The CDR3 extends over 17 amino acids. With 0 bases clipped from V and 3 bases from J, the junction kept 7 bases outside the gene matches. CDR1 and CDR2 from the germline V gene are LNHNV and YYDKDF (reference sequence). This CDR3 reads CATSRDLGTGITDTQYF. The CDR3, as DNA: TGTGCCACCAGCAGAGACCTAGGGACAGGGATTACAGATACGCAGTATTTT.

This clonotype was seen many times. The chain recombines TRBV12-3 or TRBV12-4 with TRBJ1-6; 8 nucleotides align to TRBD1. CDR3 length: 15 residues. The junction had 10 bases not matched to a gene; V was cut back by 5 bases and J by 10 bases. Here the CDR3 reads CASSARQGSRSPLHF. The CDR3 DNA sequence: TGTGCCAGCAGTGCCCGACAGGGGTCGCGGTCACCCCTCCACTTT.

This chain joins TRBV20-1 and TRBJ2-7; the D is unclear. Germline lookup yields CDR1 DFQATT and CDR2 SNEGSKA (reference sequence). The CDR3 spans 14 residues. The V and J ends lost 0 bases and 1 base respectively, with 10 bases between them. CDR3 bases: TGCAGTGCTAGAGATCCGGCCCTTTCCTACGAGCAGTACTTC. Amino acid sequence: CSARDPALSYEQYF.

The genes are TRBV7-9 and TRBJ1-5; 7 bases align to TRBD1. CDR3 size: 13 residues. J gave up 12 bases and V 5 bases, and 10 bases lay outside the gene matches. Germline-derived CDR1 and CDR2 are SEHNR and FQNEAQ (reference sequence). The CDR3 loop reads CASSRDRVLFQHF. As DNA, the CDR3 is TGTGCCAGCAGCCGTGACAGGGTATTATTCCAGCATTTT.

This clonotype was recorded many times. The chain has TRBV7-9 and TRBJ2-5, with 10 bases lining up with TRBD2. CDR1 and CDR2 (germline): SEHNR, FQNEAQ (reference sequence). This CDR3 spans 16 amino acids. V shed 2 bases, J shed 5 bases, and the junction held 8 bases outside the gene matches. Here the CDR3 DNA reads TGTGCCAGCAGCTTATTGTCTAGCGGGAGTCTGGAGACCCAGTACTTC. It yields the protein CASSLLSSGSLETQYF. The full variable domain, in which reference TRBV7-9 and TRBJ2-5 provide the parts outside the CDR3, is DTGVSQNPRHKITKRGQNVTFRCDPISEHNRLYWYRQTLGQGPEFLTYFQNEAQLEKSRLLSDRFSAERPKGSFSTLEIQRTEQGDSAMYLCASSLLSSGSLETQYFGPGTRLLVL.

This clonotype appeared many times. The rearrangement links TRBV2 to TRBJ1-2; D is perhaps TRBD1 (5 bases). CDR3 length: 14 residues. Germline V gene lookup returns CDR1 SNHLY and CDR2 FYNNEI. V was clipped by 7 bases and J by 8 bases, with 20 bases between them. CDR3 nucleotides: TGTGCCAGCAAGGGGATGACATCATCCAGCGGCTACACCTTC. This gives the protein CASKGMTSSSGYTF.

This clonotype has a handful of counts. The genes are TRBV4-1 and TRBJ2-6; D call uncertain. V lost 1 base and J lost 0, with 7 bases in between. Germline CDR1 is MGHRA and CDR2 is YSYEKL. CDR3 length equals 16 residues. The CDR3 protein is CASSQVESSGANVLTF. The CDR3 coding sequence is TGCGCCAGCAGCCAAGTTGAGAGCTCTGGGGCCAACGTCCTGACTTTC.

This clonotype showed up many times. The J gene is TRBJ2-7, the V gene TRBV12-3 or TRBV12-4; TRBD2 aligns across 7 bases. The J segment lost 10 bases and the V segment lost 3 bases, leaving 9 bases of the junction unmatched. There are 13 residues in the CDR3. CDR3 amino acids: CASSFGSGSLQYF. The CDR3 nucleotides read TGTGCCAGCAGTTTCGGTAGCGGGTCGCTACAGTACTTC.